This TCR beta chain was recovered during a study of cytomegalovirus exposure and HLA in healthy donors. CDR3 size: 17 residues. Germline lookup yields CDR1 SEHNR and CDR2 FQNEAQ (reference sequence). V lost 5 bases and J lost 2, with 20 bases in between. PCR amplification relied on 60 Vbeta primers (plus 13 Jbeta primers). Here immunoSEQ multiplex PCR was the method, and the copy in TCRdb shows in-frame clones only, minus some. The repertoire has about 120,000 clones, 77% of them found once; the top ten carry roughly 9.8%. The sequence derives from a man between 35 and 55 years old in good health and CMV-seropositive. This chain connects TRBV7-9 to TRBJ2-3; D perhaps matches TRBD1 (8 bases). Sequencing was performed on PBMCs. The CDR3 coding sequence is TGTGCCAGCAGCAAAATCGGACAGGGAGGGAACACAGATACGCAGTATTTT. It yields the protein CASSKIGQGGNTDTQYF.